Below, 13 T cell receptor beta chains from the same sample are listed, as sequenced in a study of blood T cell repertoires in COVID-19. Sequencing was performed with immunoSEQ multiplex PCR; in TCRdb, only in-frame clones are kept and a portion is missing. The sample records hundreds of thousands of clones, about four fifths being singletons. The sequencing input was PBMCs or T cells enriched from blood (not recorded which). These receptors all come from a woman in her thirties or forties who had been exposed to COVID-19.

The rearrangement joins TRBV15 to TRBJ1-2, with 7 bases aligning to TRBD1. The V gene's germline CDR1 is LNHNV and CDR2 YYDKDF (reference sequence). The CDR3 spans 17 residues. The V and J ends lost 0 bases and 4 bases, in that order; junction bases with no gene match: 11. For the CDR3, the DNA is TGTGCCACCAGCAGAGACCAGGGGGTGGGGTTCAGCTATGGCTACACCTTC. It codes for CATSRDQGVGFSYGYTF.

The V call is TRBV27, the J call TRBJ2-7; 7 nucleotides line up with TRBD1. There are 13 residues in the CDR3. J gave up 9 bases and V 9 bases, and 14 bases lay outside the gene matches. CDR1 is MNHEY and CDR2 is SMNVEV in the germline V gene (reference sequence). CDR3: CASRDSLLRVQYF. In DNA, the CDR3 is TGTGCCAGTCGGGACAGCCTTCTACGAGTGCAGTACTTC.

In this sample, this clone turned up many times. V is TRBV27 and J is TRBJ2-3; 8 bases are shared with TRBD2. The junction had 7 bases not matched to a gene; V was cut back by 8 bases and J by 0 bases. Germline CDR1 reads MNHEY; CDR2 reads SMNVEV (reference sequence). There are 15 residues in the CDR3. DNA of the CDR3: TGTGCCAGCGGACAGCGGGGGCATAGCACAGATACGCAGTATTTT. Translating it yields CASGQRGHSTDTQYF.

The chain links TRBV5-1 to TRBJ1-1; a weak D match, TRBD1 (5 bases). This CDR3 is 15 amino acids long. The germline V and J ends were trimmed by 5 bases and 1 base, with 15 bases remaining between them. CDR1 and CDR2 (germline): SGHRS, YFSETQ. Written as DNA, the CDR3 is TGCGCCAGCAGTTCTGATCACAGGACGAACACTGAAGCTTTCTTT. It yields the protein CASSSDHRTNTEAFF.

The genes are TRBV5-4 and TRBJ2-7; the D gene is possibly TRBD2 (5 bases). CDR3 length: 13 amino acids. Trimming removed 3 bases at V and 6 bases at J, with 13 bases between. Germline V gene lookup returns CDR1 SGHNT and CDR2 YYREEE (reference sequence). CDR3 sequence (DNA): TGTGCCAGCAGCTACCCGATTGCGGGCGAGCAGTACTTC. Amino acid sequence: CASSYPIAGEQYF.

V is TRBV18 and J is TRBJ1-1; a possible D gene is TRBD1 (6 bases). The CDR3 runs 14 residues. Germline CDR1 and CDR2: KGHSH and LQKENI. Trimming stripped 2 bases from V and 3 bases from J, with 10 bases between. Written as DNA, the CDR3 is TGTGCCAGCTCACCAAACAGGGTGGACACTGAAGCTTTCTTT. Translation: CASSPNRVDTEAFF.

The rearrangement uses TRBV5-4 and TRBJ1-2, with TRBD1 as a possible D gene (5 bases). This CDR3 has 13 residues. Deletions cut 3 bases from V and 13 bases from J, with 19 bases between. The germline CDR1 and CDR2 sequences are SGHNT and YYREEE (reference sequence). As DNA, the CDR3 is TGTGCCAGCAGCTCCCTACTGGCGGGGGAAACCACCTTC. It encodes CASSSLLAGETTF.

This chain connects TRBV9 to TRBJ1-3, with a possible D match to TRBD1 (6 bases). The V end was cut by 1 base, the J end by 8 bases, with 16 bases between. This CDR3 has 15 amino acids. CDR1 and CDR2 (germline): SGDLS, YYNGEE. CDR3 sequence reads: CASSVKGVLVDTIYF. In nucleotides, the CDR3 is TGTGCCAGCAGCGTAAAGGGGGTCTTAGTGGACACCATATATTTT.

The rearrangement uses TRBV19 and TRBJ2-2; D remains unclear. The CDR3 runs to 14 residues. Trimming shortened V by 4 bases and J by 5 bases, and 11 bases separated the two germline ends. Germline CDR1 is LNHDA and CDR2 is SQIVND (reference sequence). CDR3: CASSRAARTGELFF. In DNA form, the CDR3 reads TGTGCCAGTAGTAGAGCCGCCCGGACCGGGGAGCTGTTTTTT.

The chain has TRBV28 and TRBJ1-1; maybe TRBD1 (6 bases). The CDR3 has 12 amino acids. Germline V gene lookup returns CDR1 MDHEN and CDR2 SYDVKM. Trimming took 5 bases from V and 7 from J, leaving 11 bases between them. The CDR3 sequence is CASSTDRNEAFF. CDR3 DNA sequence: TGTGCCAGCAGTACTGACAGGAATGAAGCTTTCTTT.

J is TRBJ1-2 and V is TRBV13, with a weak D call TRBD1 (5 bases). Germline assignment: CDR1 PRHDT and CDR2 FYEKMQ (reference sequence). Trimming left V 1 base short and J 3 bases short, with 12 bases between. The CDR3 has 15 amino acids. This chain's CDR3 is CASSLEGRAYYGYTF. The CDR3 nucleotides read TGTGCCAGCAGCTTAGAGGGCAGGGCTTACTATGGCTACACCTTC.

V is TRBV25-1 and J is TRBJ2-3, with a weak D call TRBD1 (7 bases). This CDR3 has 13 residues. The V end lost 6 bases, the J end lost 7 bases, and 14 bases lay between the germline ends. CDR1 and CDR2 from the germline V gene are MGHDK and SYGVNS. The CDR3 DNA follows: TGTGCCAGCAGCGCCAGGGGGAGGAATACGCAGTATTTT. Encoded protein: CASSARGRNTQYF.

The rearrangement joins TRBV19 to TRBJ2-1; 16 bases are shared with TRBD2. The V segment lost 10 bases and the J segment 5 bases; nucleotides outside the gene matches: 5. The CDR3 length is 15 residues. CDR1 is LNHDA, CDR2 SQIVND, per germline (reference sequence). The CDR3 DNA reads TGTGCCACCGGGACTAGCGGGGGGGTCGACAATGAGCAGTTCTTC. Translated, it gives CATGTSGGVDNEQFF.